This T cell receptor (beta chain) was obtained from a study of neurological immune-mediated disorders. General study findings and limits: Among 34 multiple sclerosis patients, phylogenetic grouping put the repertoires of 18 into a single related-CDR3 cluster, a possible signature.

Ten or more counts support this clonotype. The antigen remains unidentified. In TCRdb, the 5' RACE reads were re-called with MiXCR into one record per CDR3 protein. The sample has 50,000 to 65,000 distinct CDR3 sequences, 3.6% seen once. The V end lost 3 bases, the J end lost 5 bases, and 8 bases lay between the germline ends. From germline, CDR1 is MNHEY and CDR2 SMNVEV (reference sequence). The CDR3 is 13 amino acids. The sample comprised PBMCs. This sequence joins TRBV27 and TRBJ1-5, with D possibly matching TRBD1 (5 bases). The origin of this receptor is a man aged 30 to 45 with multiple sclerosis. The CDR3 reads CASSFGADQPQHF. CDR3 bases: TGTGCCAGCAGTTTTGGGGCGGATCAGCCCCAGCATTTT.